One and the same sample provided the 30 T cell receptor beta chains below, sequenced in a study of T-cell reconstitution after alpha-beta-depleted transplantation in children. Preparation of the TCRbeta library involved a method that used unique molecular identifiers. TCRdb analysed the PCR reads with MiXCR anew, one entry per CDR3 protein. The sample records about a million distinct CDR3 sequences, around 30% being singletons. Source: PBMCs, mostly from graft donor cells, taken 360 days after TCRalphabeta/CD19-depleted stem cell transplant. Receptors originate from a boy younger than two who had a stem cell transplant for SCID, so the T cells may come from the graft donor.

This clonotype was counted between two and nine times. This chain connects TRBV7-2 to TRBJ2-2; no firm D call. Trimming shortened V by 1 base and J by 4 bases, and 10 bases separated the two germline ends. The CDR3 spans 15 residues. CDR1 is SGHTA, CDR2 FQGNSA, per germline. CDR3 region: CASSLGVAATGELFF. The CDR3 region has the DNA TGTGCCAGCAGCTTAGGGGTGGCCGCCACCGGGGAGCTGTTTTTT. Using reference TRBV7-2 and TRBJ2-2 for the parts outside the CDR3, the full variable domain is GAGVSQSPSNKVTEKGKDVELRCDPISGHTALYWYRQSLGQGLEFLIYFQGNSAPDKSGLPSDRFSAERTGGSVSTLTIQRTQQEDSAVYLCASSLGVAATGELFFGEGSRLTVL.

The chain uses TRBV5-1 and TRBJ1-1; maybe TRBD1 (5 bases). The CDR3 has 14 amino acids. Between the trimmed V and J ends, which lost 4 bases and 5 bases, there was a span of 15 bases. In germline, CDR1 is SGHRS, CDR2 YFSETQ. The CDR3 is CASSARVARTEAFF. CDR3 DNA: TGCGCCAGCAGCGCCAGGGTTGCGAGAACTGAAGCTTTCTTT.

Only one count was recorded for this clonotype. This chain connects TRBV7-6 to TRBJ2-3, with 8 bases aligning to TRBD2. Germline V gene lookup returns CDR1 SGHVS and CDR2 FNYEAQ. The CDR3 is made up of 16 amino acids. V shed 5 bases and J 4 bases; nucleotides not matched to a gene: 11. As DNA, the CDR3 is TGTGCCAGCAGCCTCACGGGGGGGTCAAGGGCAGATACGCAGTATTTT. Its protein product is CASSLTGGSRADTQYF.

This clonotype was counted a single time. This rearrangement joins TRBV7-9 to TRBJ1-5, with D tentatively TRBD1 (5 bases). The CDR3 runs to 14 residues. Germline CDR1 and CDR2: SEHNR and FQNEAQ (reference sequence). V lost 5 bases and J lost 4, with 12 bases in between. CDR3 in amino acids: CASSTVQGNQPQHF. CDR3 nucleotide sequence: TGTGCCAGCAGCACCGTCCAGGGTAATCAGCCCCAGCATTTT.

The rearrangement links TRBV10-3 to TRBJ2-5; perhaps TRBD1 as D (5 bases). Germline V gene data show CDR1 as ENHRY and CDR2 as SYGVKD. Between the trimmed V and J ends, which lost 6 bases and 2 bases, there was a span of 10 bases. The CDR3 sequence is 13 residues long. For the CDR3, the DNA is TGTGCCATCAGCTTGACAGCGCAAGAGACCCAGTACTTC. This codes for CAISLTAQETQYF.

The V call is TRBV29-1, the J call TRBJ1-5, with 8 bases fitting TRBD1. CDR3 length: 14 residues. Per germline, CDR1 SQVTM and CDR2 ANQGSEA. Trimming at V came to 4 bases and at J to 3 bases, leaving 5 bases not matched to a gene. In nucleotides, the CDR3 is TGCAGCGTTGGTGGACAGGGTCCCAATCAGCCCCAGCATTTT. It is translated as CSVGGQGPNQPQHF.

The chain is built from TRBV5-1 and TRBJ1-2; D possibly corresponds to TRBD1 (5 bases). CDR1 SGHRS and CDR2 YFSETQ come from the germline V gene. The V end lost 2 bases, the J end lost 7 bases, and 12 bases lay between the germline ends. The CDR3 length is 13 residues. CDR3 protein: CASSFRELGGYTF. CDR3 sequence (DNA): TGCGCCAGCAGCTTCAGGGAGTTGGGTGGCTACACCTTC.

The V call is TRBV20-1, the J call TRBJ1-2; 8 nucleotides match TRBD1. J lost 2 bases, V lost 6 bases, and 8 bases had no gene match. The CDR3 length is 14 residues. In germline, CDR1 is DFQATT, CDR2 SNEGSKA (reference sequence). CDR3 sequence reads: CSASIGQGNYGYTF. The CDR3 DNA reads as TGCAGTGCCTCGATCGGACAGGGAAACTATGGCTACACCTTC.

The V gene is TRBV12-3 or TRBV12-4, the J gene TRBJ2-7; D is unclear. Deletions cut 5 bases from V and 2 bases from J, with 10 bases between. This CDR3 has 13 amino acids. For the CDR3, the DNA is TGTGCCAGCAGTCCAGTAACCCCCTACGAGCAGTACTTC. Protein sequence: CASSPVTPYEQYF.

The chain links TRBV12-3 or TRBV12-4 to TRBJ1-5; D gene ambiguous. V lost 3 bases to trimming and J lost 3 bases, with 9 bases between them. The length of the CDR3 is 14 residues. CDR3 DNA sequence: TGTGCCAGCAGTTTCGATGCCATCAATCAGCCCCAGCATTTT. Encoded protein: CASSFDAINQPQHF.

CDR3 nucleotide sequence: TGTGCCAGCAGTTTCCCCTCCAGCAGGGTCTACGAGCAGTACTTC. Encoded protein: CASSFPSSRVYEQYF. This chain links TRBV12-3 or TRBV12-4 with TRBJ2-7; a weak D match, TRBD1 (5 bases). The CDR3 is 15 residues long. V was shortened by 3 bases and J by 3 bases, with 15 bases between the two germline ends.

The CDR3 protein is CASSSPGQGFGNTGELFF. CDR3 in DNA: TGTGCCAGCAGCTCTCCGGGACAGGGATTTGGGAACACCGGGGAGCTGTTTTTT. The rearrangement links TRBV5-5 to TRBJ2-2, with TRBD1 matching 9 bases. Trimming took 3 bases from V and 1 from J; bases not matched to a gene: 10. Germline assignment: CDR1 SGHKS and CDR2 YYEKEE (reference sequence). There are 18 residues in the CDR3.

This clonotype was counted between two and nine times. The chain employs TRBV28 and TRBJ1-4; 8 bases agree with TRBD1. Germline V CDR1 and CDR2: MDHEN, SYDVKM. This CDR3 contains 17 residues. The J segment lost 2 bases and the V segment lost 6 bases, leaving 11 bases of the junction unmatched. In DNA, the CDR3 is TGTGCCAGCAGGTTCGGGGCGGCAGGGGGCACTAATGAAAAACTGTTTTTT. Protein product: CASRFGAAGGTNEKLFF.

This clonotype was seen a few times. V and J are TRBV12-3 or TRBV12-4 and TRBJ2-1; no clear D. The CDR3 loop spans 15 amino acids. The germline V and J ends were trimmed by 6 bases and 4 bases, with 16 bases remaining between them. CDR3: CASSPALKVYNEQFF. Written as DNA, the CDR3 is TGTGCCAGCAGCCCCGCACTGAAGGTATACAATGAGCAGTTCTTC.

The CDR3: CASNRDRSQETQYF. CDR3 nucleotides: TGTGCCAGCAACCGGGACAGATCTCAAGAGACCCAGTACTTC. The V gene is TRBV7-9, the J gene TRBJ2-5; 7 bases line up with TRBD1. The CDR3 covers 14 residues. CDR1 is SEHNR, CDR2 FQNEAQ, per germline (reference sequence). V was clipped by 7 bases and J by 2 bases; unmatched bases: 7.

This clonotype showed up just a few times. The chain uses TRBV11-2 and TRBJ1-1; the match to TRBD1 covers 7 bases. Germline CDR1 SGHAT, CDR2 FQNNGV. The CDR3 covers 15 residues. J gave up 3 bases and V 5 bases, and 9 bases lay outside the gene matches. CDR3 sequence (DNA): TGTGCCAGCAGCAACCAGGGGGGTCGGGACACTGAAGCTTTCTTT. Translated: CASSNQGGRDTEAFF.

The CDR3 loop reads CASSFGALTGRGGNEQFF. The CDR3 DNA follows: TGTGCCAGCAGTTTTGGGGCCCTAACAGGAAGGGGAGGCAATGAGCAGTTCTTC. The V call is TRBV12-3 or TRBV12-4, the J call TRBJ2-1; TRBD2 might be the D (6 bases). The CDR3 sequence is 18 residues long. Trimming pared 3 bases from V and 6 bases from J, leaving 24 bases between.

The gene calls are TRBV20-1 and TRBJ1-5; D might be TRBD1 (5 bases). CDR3 length: 15 residues. Germline V gene data show CDR1 as DFQATT and CDR2 as SNEGSKA (reference sequence). Trimming removed 0 bases at V and 0 bases at J, with 9 bases between. CDR3 protein: CSAREGVLSNQPQHF. CDR3 nucleotide sequence: TGCAGTGCTAGAGAGGGGGTTCTTAGCAATCAGCCCCAGCATTTT.

CDR3 nucleotides: TGTGCCAGCAGCGTAGTAGTCGGACAGGGGGCGATTGGGGCCAACGTCCTGACTTTC. Amino acids: CASSVVVGQGAIGANVLTF. V gene TRBV9 combines with J gene TRBJ2-6, with 11 bases matching TRBD1. V lost 0 bases to trimming and J lost 3 bases; unmatched junction nucleotides: 8. The CDR3 has 19 residues. Germline V CDR1 and CDR2: SGDLS, YYNGEE.

This clonotype was detected a few times. The gene calls are TRBV18 and TRBJ2-1; perhaps TRBD2 as D (6 bases). Looked up from germline, CDR1 is KGHSH and CDR2 is LQKENI. Trimming removed 2 bases at V and 9 bases at J, with 11 bases between. CDR3 size: 13 residues. CDR3 in amino acids: CASSPGDWGEQFF. In DNA form, the CDR3 reads TGTGCCAGCTCACCAGGGGACTGGGGTGAGCAGTTCTTC. The full variable domain, in which reference TRBV18 and TRBJ2-1 provide the parts outside the CDR3, is NAGVMQNPRHLVRRRGQEARLRCSPMKGHSHVYWYRQLPEEGLKFMVYLQKENIIDESGMPKERFSAEFPKEGPSILRIQQVVRGDSAAYFCASSPGDWGEQFFGPGTRLTVL.

This sequence joins TRBV5-1 and TRBJ1-1; the D gene is possibly TRBD1 (6 bases). Trimming removed 4 bases at V and 2 bases at J, with 12 bases between. The CDR3 consists of 14 residues. Germline V gene lookup returns CDR1 SGHRS and CDR2 YFSETQ. The CDR3 loop reads CASSGGTSNTEAFF. Written as DNA, the CDR3 is TGCGCCAGCAGCGGCGGGACATCCAACACTGAAGCTTTCTTT.

V is TRBV7-9 and J is TRBJ2-7; 7 nucleotides line up with TRBD1. Germline V gene sequence: CDR1 SEHNR, CDR2 FQNEAQ (reference sequence). Trimming cost V 7 bases and J 0 bases; bases outside gene matches: 9. This CDR3 comprises 15 residues. CDR3 nucleotide sequence: TGTGCCAGCACTCCCGGACAGGTTAGCTCCTACGAGCAGTACTTC. Translating it yields CASTPGQVSSYEQYF.

This chain connects TRBV5-1 to TRBJ1-1, with 8 nucleotides matching TRBD1. V gave up 7 bases and J gave up 5 bases; unmatched junction bases: 13. This CDR3 has 15 amino acids. Looked up from germline, CDR1 is SGHRS and CDR2 is YFSETQ. DNA for the CDR3: TGCGCCAGCGGGACAAGGACAGGGCCGGGGACTGAAGCTTTCTTT. Its translation is CASGTRTGPGTEAFF.

CDR3 nucleotides: TGTGCCAGCAGTTATGGGCAGTTTCCAGATACGCAGTATTTT. Translating it yields CASSYGQFPDTQYF. The gene calls are TRBV6-5 and TRBJ2-3, with D uncertain. The V gene's germline CDR1 is MNHEY and CDR2 SVGAGI. With 3 bases removed from V and 4 bases from J, the gap between germline ends came to 11 bases. This CDR3 region has 14 residues.

This chain links TRBV12-3 or TRBV12-4 with TRBJ2-7; possible D gene TRBD1, 5 bases. The CDR3 length is 14 residues. The V end lost 4 bases, the J end lost 1 base, and 11 bases lay between the germline ends. The CDR3 reads CASSYDSPSYEQYF. DNA of the CDR3: TGTGCCAGCAGTTATGACAGTCCTTCCTACGAGCAGTACTTC.

This clonotype has at least ten counts. The V call is TRBV5-1, the J call TRBJ2-7; D not certain. This CDR3 contains 13 residues. Germline CDR1 is SGHRS and CDR2 is YFSETQ. V was trimmed by 3 bases and J by 4 bases, leaving 11 bases between them. This chain's CDR3 is CASSSRRAYEQYF. Here the CDR3 DNA reads TGCGCCAGCAGCTCCCGACGGGCTTACGAGCAGTACTTC.

This clonotype has at least ten counts. The chain recombines TRBV2 with TRBJ2-1; 7 bases match TRBD1. Germline values: CDR1 SNHLY, CDR2 FYNNEI. The junction had 0 bases not matched to a gene; V was cut back by 4 bases and J by 6 bases. There are 12 residues in the CDR3. In DNA form, the CDR3 reads TGTGCCAGCAGTGGACAGGGCAATGAGCAGTTCTTC. It translates to CASSGQGNEQFF.

The rearrangement uses TRBV12-3 or TRBV12-4 and TRBJ1-1; D is unresolved. CDR3 length equals 15 residues. V was cut by 6 bases and J by 2 bases, with 16 bases left in between. The CDR3 DNA reads as TGTGCCAGCAGGGGAAGGAACAGTCTAAACACTGAAGCTTTCTTT. It yields the protein CASRGRNSLNTEAFF.

This rearrangement joins TRBV12-3 or TRBV12-4 to TRBJ1-1, with D unclear. V was shortened by 3 bases and J by 11 bases, with 13 bases between the two germline ends. The CDR3 is 12 amino acids. CDR3 residues: CASSLRGREAFF. The CDR3, as DNA: TGTGCCAGCAGTTTGAGAGGGAGAGAGGCTTTCTTT.

The chain recombines TRBV7-9 with TRBJ2-1, with D tentatively TRBD2 (6 bases). This CDR3 is built from 17 residues. CDR1 is SEHNR, CDR2 FQNEAQ, per germline (reference sequence). With 2 bases removed from V and 3 bases from J, the gap between germline ends came to 17 bases. For the CDR3, the DNA is TGTGCCAGCAGCTTATCCCCCGGGACTGGGTACTACAATGAGCAGTTCTTC. As protein: CASSLSPGTGYYNEQFF.